The 32 T cell receptor beta chains listed next were all sequenced from one sample in a study of T cell responses to AZD1222 COVID-19 vaccine. Assay: immunoSEQ multiplex PCR; the TCRdb copy retains only in-frame clones and omits some. Of about 84,000 clones detected, 70% to 90% appear once; the ten largest clones hold 9% to 14%. The source material was peripheral blood, sampled 28 days after the second AZD1222 dose. These receptors came from an adult who received the AZD1222 COVID-19 vaccine.

This chain connects TRBV7-2 to TRBJ1-3; 11 bases match TRBD1. Germline CDR1 is SGHTA and CDR2 is FQGNSA. The J segment lost 5 bases and the V segment lost 3 bases, leaving 6 bases of the junction unmatched. The CDR3 consists of 16 residues. CDR3: CASSLVGTGGRNTIYF. The CDR3 coding sequence is TGTGCCAGCAGCTTGGTCGGGACAGGGGGGAGAAACACCATATATTTT. The full variable domain, rest sourced from reference TRBV7-2 and TRBJ1-3, is GAGVSQSPSNKVTEKGKDVELRCDPISGHTALYWYRQSLGQGLEFLIYFQGNSAPDKSGLPSDRFSAERTGGSVSTLTIQRTQQEDSAVYLCASSLVGTGGRNTIYFGEGSWLTVV.

A single count supports this clone. The rearrangement links TRBV18 to TRBJ2-5, with D hard to call. The CDR3 runs 11 residues. The V gene's germline CDR1 is KGHSH and CDR2 LQKENI. V was pared by 3 bases and J by 3 bases, with 2 bases between. The CDR3 reads CASSPEETQYF. The CDR3, as DNA: TGTGCCAGCTCACCTGAAGAGACCCAGTACTTC.

The chain uses TRBV24-1 and TRBJ2-1, with 10 bases identical to TRBD2. With V trimmed by 1 base and J by 9 bases, 8 bases remained unmatched. The CDR3 runs to 16 residues. The germline CDR1 and CDR2 sequences are KGHDR and SFDVKD. In DNA, the CDR3 is TGTGCCACCAGTGATTTAGCGCTAGCGGGAGTAAGTGAGCAGTTCTTC. Translation: CATSDLALAGVSEQFF.

The chain recombines TRBV6-6 with TRBJ2-1, with 9 bases identical to TRBD2. Looked up from germline, CDR1 is MNHNY and CDR2 is SVGAGI (reference sequence). Germline trimming cut 0 bases from V and 16 bases from J; bases unmatched to any gene: 7. CDR3 size: 13 residues. CDR3 DNA sequence: TGTGCCAGCAGTTACTCGATAGGTAGCGGGGGATTCTTC. Amino acids: CASSYSIGSGGFF.

The rearrangement links TRBV19 to TRBJ2-3, with TRBD2 as a possible D gene (5 bases). Looked up from germline, CDR1 is LNHDA and CDR2 is SQIVND (reference sequence). CDR3 length: 13 residues. V was clipped by 6 bases and J by 4 bases, with 11 bases between them. CDR3 nucleotides: TGTGCCAGTAGGGTCTCGGGGTCAGATACGCAGTATTTT. Encoded protein: CASRVSGSDTQYF.

This rearrangement joins TRBV18 to TRBJ2-7, with 9 bases fitting TRBD1. The V and J ends lost 5 bases and 6 bases, in that order; junction bases with no gene match: 11. CDR3 length: 15 amino acids. Germline loops: CDR1 KGHSH, CDR2 LQKENI. Here the CDR3 DNA reads TGTGCCAGCTCAGAGGTGGACAGGGGATTTGGCGAGCAGTACTTC. This gives the protein CASSEVDRGFGEQYF.

V is TRBV6-5 and J is TRBJ2-1, with 7 bases identical to TRBD2. Trimming at V came to 9 bases and at J to 4 bases, leaving 12 bases not matched to a gene. Germline CDR1 MNHEY, CDR2 SVGAGI. This CDR3 has 15 residues. CDR3 region: CASNLRRGTYNEQFF. The CDR3 DNA follows: TGTGCCAGTAACCTCCGGCGGGGGACTTACAATGAGCAGTTCTTC.

The chain links TRBV7-6 to TRBJ2-2; 12 bases align to TRBD2. The length of the CDR3 is 16 residues. Germline V gives CDR1 SGHVS, CDR2 FNYEAQ. The trim removed 5 bases at V and 7 bases at J, leaving 8 bases unmatched. CDR3 in amino acids: CASSPGLAGRGGELFF. Here the CDR3 DNA reads TGTGCCAGCAGCCCAGGACTAGCGGGAAGGGGCGGGGAGCTGTTTTTT. The full variable domain, rest sourced from reference TRBV7-6 and TRBJ2-2, is GAGVSQSPRYKVTKRGQDVALRCDPISGHVSLYWYRQALGQGPEFLTYFNYEAQQDKSGLPNDRFSAERPEGSISTLTIQRTEQRDSAMYRCASSPGLAGRGGELFFGEGSRLTVL.

The chain recombines TRBV11-3 with TRBJ2-7, with D uncertain. This CDR3 is built from 12 residues. V lost 5 bases to trimming and J lost 2 bases, with 7 bases between them. The germline V gene encodes CDR1 SGHNT and CDR2 YENEEA. The CDR3 nucleotides read TGTGCCAGCAGCAGAGGAGCCTACGAGCAGTACGTC. As protein: CASSRGAYEQYV.

V gene TRBV6-4 combines with J gene TRBJ1-1, with D perhaps TRBD1 (6 bases). CDR1 MRHNA and CDR2 SNTAGT come from the germline V gene. The V gene lost 9 bases and the J gene lost 3 bases, with 14 bases spanning the gap. This CDR3 is 13 amino acids long. The CDR3 reads CASSRAGDTEAFF. In DNA form, the CDR3 reads TGTGCCAGTTCGCGGGCAGGGGACACTGAAGCTTTCTTT.

This sequence joins TRBV6-7 and TRBJ2-7; 9 bases map to TRBD2. TRBV6-7 is known as an ORF, though its function is uncertain. The CDR3 length is 15 residues. With V trimmed by 5 bases and J by 5 bases, 10 bases remained unmatched. The DNA for the CDR3 is TGTGCCAGCAGTCCCCGGCTAGCGGGAACCCACGAGCAGTACTTC. This sequence encodes CASSPRLAGTHEQYF.

V usage is TRBV13 and J usage is TRBJ2-3, with D uncertain. The germline CDR1 and CDR2 sequences are PRHDT and FYEKMQ (reference sequence). V was cut by 5 bases and J by 1 base, with 16 bases left in between. This CDR3 contains 16 residues. For the CDR3, the DNA is TGTGCCAGCAGCAACTCCCCTCAGGACCGCACAGATACGCAGTATTTT. It encodes CASSNSPQDRTDTQYF.

This clone was counted only a few times. V is TRBV30 and J is TRBJ1-2; no clear D. From germline, CDR1 is GTSNPN and CDR2 SVGIG (reference sequence). Trimming took 4 bases from V and 5 from J, leaving 8 bases between them. The CDR3 is 11 residues long. The CDR3 DNA reads as TGTGCCTGGACAACCGGTTATGGCTACACCTTC. This codes for CAWTTGYGYTF.

V is TRBV6-2 or TRBV6-3 and J is TRBJ1-5; tentative D call: TRBD1 (5 bases). The CDR3 runs to 17 residues. Germline CDR1 is MNHEY and CDR2 is SVGEGT. Trimming took off 5 bases at V and 2 bases at J, with 19 bases between the two ends. The CDR3 DNA sequence: TGTGCCAGCAGTCCCCCCACCGGGACGTGGCGCAATCAGCCCCAGCATTTT. Its translation is CASSPPTGTWRNQPQHF.

V gene TRBV9 combines with J gene TRBJ2-1, with 13 bases lining up with TRBD2. Germline V gene sequence: CDR1 SGDLS, CDR2 YYNGEE. V trimming: 6 bases; J trimming: 6 bases; junction bases outside the gene matches: 3. This CDR3 region has 14 residues. The CDR3 here is CASTTSGGPNEQFF. The CDR3 DNA reads as TGTGCCAGCACGACTAGCGGGGGGCCCAATGAGCAGTTCTTC.

CDR3 nucleotide sequence: TGTGCCAGTAGTAGCCGTTCCGGGGCAGATACGCAGTATTTT. It codes for CASSSRSGADTQYF. The genes are TRBV19 and TRBJ2-3, with D perhaps matching TRBD2 (5 bases). CDR1 and CDR2 (germline): LNHDA, SQIVND (reference sequence). Trimming took off 4 bases at V and 4 bases at J, with 12 bases between the two ends. This CDR3 spans 14 amino acids.

The J gene is TRBJ2-3, the V gene TRBV24-1, with D possibly being TRBD1 (6 bases). V lost 4 bases and J 2 bases, leaving 12 bases between the germline ends. The germline gives CDR1 KGHDR, CDR2 SFDVKD. The CDR3 loop spans 15 amino acids. The DNA for the CDR3 is TGTGCCACCAGTGACCCGGGGACAACCACAGATACGCAGTATTTT. It translates to CATSDPGTTTDTQYF.

This chain connects TRBV27 to TRBJ1-5, with 7 positions matching TRBD1. Per the germline V gene, CDR1 is MNHEY and CDR2 is SMNVEV (reference sequence). The V segment lost 5 bases and the J segment 3 bases; nucleotides outside the gene matches: 4. This CDR3 region has 14 residues. The CDR3 sequence: CASSQGQYNQPQHF. The CDR3 DNA reads as TGTGCCAGCAGTCAGGGACAGTACAATCAGCCCCAGCATTTT.

The chain joins TRBV28 to TRBJ1-1; no clear D. Germline V gives CDR1 MDHEN, CDR2 SYDVKM. The CDR3 totals 14 residues. V gave up 2 bases and J gave up 1 base, with 8 bases separating them. This chain's CDR3 is CASSLEPRNTEAFF. CDR3 in DNA: TGTGCCAGCAGTTTAGAGCCCAGGAACACTGAAGCTTTCTTT. Variable domain in full (rest from reference TRBV28 and TRBJ1-1): DVKVTQSSRYLVKRTGEKVFLECVQDMDHENMFWYRQDPGLGLRLIYFSYDVKMKEKGDIPEGYSVSREKKERFSLILESASTNQTSMYLCASSLEPRNTEAFFGQGTRLTVV.

This clone has a single count. This sequence joins TRBV29-1 and TRBJ1-1; D remains unclear. The CDR3 loop spans 14 amino acids. V was shortened by 5 bases and J by 0 bases, with 13 bases between the two germline ends. Germline-derived CDR1 and CDR2 are SQVTM and ANQGSEA. Here the CDR3 DNA reads TGCAGCGTTTTTCGGGGAGGCATGAACACTGAAGCTTTCTTT. Its translation: CSVFRGGMNTEAFF.

The V gene is TRBV7-3, the J gene TRBJ2-1; TRBD2 matches 9 bases. V trimming: 4 bases; J trimming: 7 bases; junction bases outside the gene matches: 8. The CDR3 covers 15 residues. CDR1 and CDR2 (germline): SGHTA, FQGTGA. The CDR3 here is CASSSGTSSQNEQFF. In DNA, the CDR3 is TGTGCCAGCAGCTCTGGGACTAGCTCCCAGAATGAGCAGTTCTTC.

The CDR3 region has the DNA TGTGCCAGCATTGCGCGTCTCTCCCCGACTAGCGGGAGATATGGCGCCTACGAGCAGTACTTC. This sequence encodes CASIARLSPTSGRYGAYEQYF. The chain couples TRBV2 to TRBJ2-7; 12 nucleotides line up with TRBD2. The CDR3 consists of 21 residues. Germline-derived CDR1 and CDR2 are SNHLY and FYNNEI. V lost 7 bases and J lost 2; bases outside the gene matches: 24.

The V gene is TRBV6-5, the J gene TRBJ1-6; 8 bases are shared with TRBD1. The V gene's germline CDR1 is MNHEY and CDR2 SVGAGI. J was trimmed by 7 bases and V by 9 bases; bases with no gene match: 8. This CDR3 is built from 14 residues. The CDR3 DNA is TGTGCCAGTACGGACAGGGTCTCGAATTCACCCCTCCACTTT. Its translation: CASTDRVSNSPLHF.

This clone was detected once. The V and J genes are TRBV19 and TRBJ1-1; D uncertain. Germline lookup yields CDR1 LNHDA and CDR2 SQIVND (reference sequence). CDR3 length: 12 amino acids. V dropped 5 bases and J dropped 6 bases, with 10 bases sitting between them. CDR3 amino acids: CASSPDGPEAFF. CDR3 nucleotide sequence: TGTGCCAGTAGTCCGGACGGCCCTGAAGCTTTCTTT.

V and J are TRBV27 and TRBJ2-7; 8 bases map to TRBD1. The germline CDR1 and CDR2 sequences are MNHEY and SMNVEV (reference sequence). The length of the CDR3 is 15 residues. Trimming took 6 bases from V and 2 from J; bases not matched to a gene: 9. CDR3 DNA: TGTGCCAGCAGACGACAGGGGAATTATGCCTACGAGCAGTACTTC. As protein: CASRRQGNYAYEQYF.

A word on this clone: The CDR3 does not end in the conserved phenylalanine or tryptophan, so this is likely a read error. The DNA is omitted, as the CDR3 cannot be located on it reliably, and the CDR3 follows TCRdb's listing. The chain combines TRBV21-1 with TRBJ2-3; the table's D call, TRBD2, was not checked against the DNA. TRBV21-1 is a pseudogene. The length of the CDR3 is 10 amino acids, counting both ends. The CDR3: CASSNPGRGA.

The rearrangement links TRBV7-9 to TRBJ1-4, with 8 bases fitting TRBD1. CDR1 SEHNR and CDR2 FQNEAQ come from the germline V gene (reference sequence). The CDR3 extends over 15 amino acids. J gave up 4 bases and V 5 bases, and 6 bases lay outside the gene matches. Here the CDR3 reads CASSKNRGNNEKLFF. The CDR3 nucleotides are TGTGCCAGCAGCAAAAACAGGGGGAATAATGAAAAACTGTTTTTT.

The chain is built from TRBV3-1 (or the pseudogene TRBV3-2) and TRBJ1-3, with 7 bases matching TRBD1. This CDR3 is 14 amino acids long. CDR1 LGHDT and CDR2 YNNKEL come from the germline V gene (reference sequence). Germline trimming cut 7 bases from V and 3 bases from J; bases unmatched to any gene: 6. The CDR3 DNA sequence: TGTGCCAGCAACCGACAGGGCGGTGGAAACACCATATATTTT. It encodes CASNRQGGGNTIYF.

V and J are TRBV4-3 and TRBJ2-3; a possible D gene is TRBD1 (5 bases). V shed 1 base and J shed 3 bases, with 11 bases lying between them. The CDR3 is 15 residues long. CDR1 is LGHNA, CDR2 YSLEER, per germline. The CDR3 nucleotides are TGCGCCAGCAGCCAAGTGTTTTCAGGGACAGATACGCAGTATTTT. Translated: CASSQVFSGTDTQYF.

The chain employs TRBV6-5 and TRBJ2-7; weak D call: TRBD2 (7 bases). The germline gives CDR1 MNHEY, CDR2 SVGAGI. V lost 2 bases and J 6 bases, leaving 11 bases between the germline ends. The CDR3 is 13 residues long. The CDR3: CASSYVRGGEQYV. In nucleotides, the CDR3 is TGTGCCAGCAGTTACGTGAGGGGGGGCGAGCAGTACGTC.

The rearrangement joins TRBV7-2 to TRBJ1-4; the D is unclear. Germline V gene sequence: CDR1 SGHTA, CDR2 FQGNSA. The CDR3 contains 12 residues. Trimming pared 6 bases from V and 8 bases from J, leaving 10 bases between. This CDR3 reads CASSQTEEKLFF. The CDR3 region has the DNA TGTGCCAGCAGTCAAACAGAGGAAAAACTGTTTTTT.

A single count supports this clone. The chain joins TRBV10-3 to TRBJ1-1; D is unclear. CDR3 size: 13 residues. Germline V gene lookup returns CDR1 ENHRY and CDR2 SYGVKD. V was shortened by 2 bases and J by 7 bases, with 11 bases between the two germline ends. DNA for the CDR3: TGTGCCATCAGTGAGAAAGAGAATAGTGAAGCTTTCTTT. This gives the protein CAISEKENSEAFF.